Included here is one T cell receptor (beta chain) sequence, with context. Its antigen is unknown. This entry is derived from a study of T cells in Graves' hyperthyroidism and ophthalmopathy. Study observations and caveats: A model of 13 V-J features distinguished ophthalmopathy from stable hyperthyroidism.

There were TCR beta CDR3 regions amplified from RNA transcripts. Using the HTBI primer set, a first-round RT-PCR was run on the TCR CDR3. MiXCR, run by TCRdb on the multiplex PCR reads, gives a single entry per CDR3 protein. Of more than 500,000 distinct CDR3 sequences listed, about 43% are singletons. V gave up 4 bases and J gave up 0 bases, with 16 bases separating them. The CDR3 has 16 amino acids. CDR1 and CDR2 (germline): MGHDK, SYGVNS. The material sequenced was peripheral blood or thyroid tissue (not recorded which). The origin of this receptor is an adult woman with Graves' disease, either hyperthyroidism or ophthalmopathy (not recorded which). This chain links TRBV25-1 with TRBJ2-7; perhaps TRBD2 as D (7 bases). The CDR3 sequence is CASSAALGGDSYEQYF. The DNA for the CDR3 is TGTGCCAGCAGTGCTGCCCTAGGGGGGGACTCCTACGAGCAGTACTTC.